These T cell receptor beta chains were read from a single sample in a study of human T cells and chemical hapten exposure. TCRdb redid the calling of the RACE reads with MiXCR, one entry per CDR3 protein. The sample lists some 250,000 distinct CDR3 sequences, 7.7% occurring once. Sequencing was performed on whole blood, taken in connection with sensitization to the hapten diphenylcyclopropenone (DPC). The receptors come from a man younger than 35 with alopecia areata. Some clones in this sample may be carry-over from other donors' samples. Both conserved end residues are part of each CDR3. A D gene is named only where the DNA matches it firmly. The size of a clone is reported for some rows only, either as once, few or many, or as a class for expanded clones.

j_call | clone_size | v_call | d_call | cdr3_aa | cdr3_nt
TRBJ2-4 | . | TRBV5-5 | TRBD1 | CASSGQGFDKNIQYF | TGTGCCAGCAGCGGACAGGGGTTTGACAAAAACATTCAGTACTTC
TRBJ2-6 | many | TRBV7-6 | . | CASRTVRGANVLTF | TGTGCCAGCAGGACCGTCAGAGGGGCCAACGTCCTGACTTTC
TRBJ1-1 | few | TRBV7-9 | . | CASSDTAVEAFF | TGTGCCAGCAGCGATACAGCTGTTGAAGCTTTCTTT
TRBJ1-1 | many | TRBV5-1 | . | CASSRPGETEAFF | TGCGCCAGCAGTCGTCCAGGGGAAACTGAAGCTTTCTTT
TRBJ1-5 | few | TRBV27 | . | CASSFEGGNQPQHF | TGTGCCAGCAGTTTCGAAGGGGGCAATCAGCCCCAGCATTTT
TRBJ2-2 | many | TRBV7-2 | . | CASSLALLGGPNTGELFF | TGTGCCAGCAGCTTAGCCCTCCTAGGGGGACCGAACACCGGGGAGCTGTTTTTT
TRBJ1-6 | . | TRBV14 | . | CASSQVGRNSPLHF | TGTGCCAGCAGCCAAGTGGGCAGAAATTCACCCCTCCACTTT
TRBJ2-5 | few | TRBV12-3/TRBV12-4 | . | CASSKQGRGETQYF | TGTGCCAGCAGTAAACAGGGGCGGGGAGAGACCCAGTACTTC
TRBJ1-5 | . | TRBV7-2 | . | CASSSGDTRNQPQHF | TGTGCCAGCAGTTCAGGGGATACGCGCAATCAGCCCCAGCATTTT
TRBJ2-2 | . | TRBV7-9 | . | CASSLVSSLATGELFF | TGTGCCAGCAGCTTAGTTTCGAGCCTTGCCACCGGGGAGCTGTTTTTT
TRBJ2-3 | . | TRBV10-3 | TRBD2 | CATRTSGFSSTDTQYF | TGTGCCACACGGACTAGCGGGTTCTCTAGCACAGATACGCAGTATTTT
TRBJ1-4 | . | TRBV5-1 | . | CASSLETGFNEKLFF | TGCGCCAGCAGCTTGGAAACGGGATTTAATGAAAAACTGTTTTTT
TRBJ2-5 | . | TRBV11-2 | TRBD1 | CASSLEGTGPETQYF | TGTGCCAGCAGCTTAGAAGGGACAGGGCCAGAGACCCAGTACTTC
TRBJ2-1 | few | TRBV3-1 | . | CASSQEALSYNEQFF | TGTGCCAGCAGCCAAGAGGCATTATCTTACAATGAGCAGTTCTTC
TRBJ1-5 | . | TRBV18 | . | CASSPADRNQPQHF | TGTGCCAGCTCACCAGCGGACAGAAATCAGCCCCAGCATTTT
TRBJ2-2 | . | TRBV5-1 | . | CASRSGQGDTGELFF | TGCGCCAGCAGGTCTGGCCAAGGGGACACCGGGGAGCTGTTTTTT
TRBJ2-1 | many | TRBV10-3 | TRBD1 | CAIGFRTGDYNEQFF | TGTGCCATCGGCTTTAGGACAGGGGACTACAATGAGCAGTTCTTC
TRBJ1-2 | many | TRBV6-1 | . | CASSEGTNYGYTF | TGTGCCAGCAGTGAGGGCACTAACTATGGCTACACCTTC
TRBJ1-2 | . | TRBV3-1 | . | CASSQEGLPNYGYTF | TGTGCCAGCAGCCAAGAAGGACTCCCAAACTATGGCTACACCTTC
TRBJ1-5 | . | TRBV6-1 | TRBD1 | CASSRTGFNQPQHF | TGTGCCAGCAGCCGGACAGGGTTCAATCAGCCCCAGCATTTT
TRBJ2-5 | . | TRBV6-5 | . | CASRTMGTQYF | TGTGCCAGCAGGACCATGGGGACCCAGTACTTC
TRBJ2-1 | . | TRBV12-3/TRBV12-4 | . | CASSRPVVEHNEQFF | TGTGCCAGCAGCCGCCCAGTGGTGGAACACAATGAGCAGTTCTTC
TRBJ1-4 | . | TRBV6-1 | TRBD1 | CASRGQGANEKLFF | TGTGCCAGCAGAGGACAGGGGGCGAATGAAAAACTGTTTTTT
TRBJ1-2 | . | TRBV14 | . | CASSQLGLEDYGYTF | TGTGCCAGCAGCCAGCTCGGTCTGGAAGACTATGGCTACACCTTC
TRBJ1-6 | few | TRBV5-6 | . | CASSESLGRPSSYNSPLHF | TGTGCCAGCAGCGAAAGCCTTGGACGGCCTAGCTCCTATAATTCACCCCTCCACTTT